This T cell receptor beta chain was captured in a study of regulatory T cells in long-lasting Graves disease. Noted time point: newly diagnosed GD, antithyroid drugs for less than 3 months. PBMC-extracted RNA yielded the TCR library. There are 16 residues in the CDR3. The junction had 12 bases not matched to a gene; V was cut back by 5 bases and J by 8 bases. Germline assignment: CDR1 SNHLY and CDR2 FYNNEI. This clonotype was observed many times. Arm-PCR of CDR3 regions and iRepertoire HTBI primers were the basis on which TCR beta libraries were built. TCRdb used MiXCR to reprocess the multiplex PCR reads, holding one entry per CDR3 protein. Found here are some 250,000 distinct CDR3 sequences, under 20% of them singletons; the top ten hold less than 15%. These data were likewise used in another study, on T cells in Graves' hyperthyroidism and ophthalmopathy.

The chain has TRBV2 and TRBJ1-2; TRBD1 matches at 12 bases. The clonotype was recovered from a woman aged 30 to 39 with Graves disease. Specimen: peripheral blood mononuclear cells (PBMCs), collected at new diagnosis, from a patient treated with antithyroid drugs. CDR3 nucleotides: TGTGCCAGCAGTCAAAAAACTGGGACAGGGGGCTCCGGCTACACCTTC. As protein: CASSQKTGTGGSGYTF.